A selection of T cell receptor beta chains follows, all from one sample in a study of identical twins. MiXCR, run by TCRdb on the 5' RACE reads, gives a single entry per CDR3 protein. Of about 920,000 distinct CDR3 sequences in the sample, more than 9% were seen once. These data were likewise used in another study, on yellow fever vaccine responses in identical twins.

The sequenced sample consisted of PBMCs. These receptors were taken from a woman under 30 in good health. Both conserved end residues are part of each CDR3. D genes are given only for firm matches. Not every row has a clone size; where given, it reads once, few, many or a size class.

d_call	j_call	v_call	clone_size	cdr3_aa
NA	TRBJ2-1	TRBV5-5	NA	CASSFGRAISYNEQFF
TRBD1	TRBJ2-6	TRBV6-1	few	CASSADRVVGANVLTF
NA	TRBJ1-1	TRBV20-1	NA	CSASENLNTEAFF
NA	TRBJ1-5	TRBV15	few	CATSRADQPQHF
TRBD1	TRBJ2-5	TRBV6-1	few	CASRTGTAYETQYF
NA	TRBJ2-5	TRBV15	few	CATSRDRGPQETQYF
TRBD2	TRBJ2-3	TRBV20-1	many	CSAREVGGRYNTQYF
NA	TRBJ2-1	TRBV12-3/TRBV12-4	few	CASSPRVAANYNEQFF
TRBD1	TRBJ2-2	TRBV20-1	few	CSARTGGAFPGELFF
TRBD2	TRBJ2-3	TRBV6-1	many	CASSGLAGGPDTQYF
TRBD2	TRBJ2-7	TRBV29-1	NA	CSVWREGTYEQYF
NA	TRBJ1-2	TRBV12-3/TRBV12-4	many	CASSSGRGYTF
NA	TRBJ2-1	TRBV20-1	few	CSAAFDNEQFF
NA	TRBJ2-3	TRBV7-8	few	CASSLGAGGADTQYF
TRBD1	TRBJ2-1	TRBV15	few	CATSNRGSSYNEQFF
NA	TRBJ2-7	TRBV6-1	NA	CASKQKEGNYEQYF
NA	TRBJ2-4	TRBV28	NA	CASCQTGAKNIQYF
NA	TRBJ2-1	TRBV6-6	NA	CASRRGFNEQFF
NA	TRBJ2-7	TRBV18	NA	CASSETGTRGYEQYF
NA	TRBJ1-1	TRBV5-1	many	CASSLVVLNTEAFF
NA	TRBJ2-1	TRBV29-1	many	CSVERLGAYNEQFF
TRBD2	TRBJ2-3	TRBV29-1	few	CSSGGWGTDTQYF
TRBD1	TRBJ1-3	TRBV9	NA	CASSVVGGQSGSPGNTIYF
TRBD1	TRBJ1-6	TRBV10-3	many	CAISETGLGFGPLHF
NA	TRBJ1-5	TRBV20-1	few	CSANDRPNQPQHF
NA	TRBJ1-1	TRBV29-1	few	CSVLDLGKGNTEAFF
NA	TRBJ2-2	TRBV3-1	NA	CASSQASQAGELFF
NA	TRBJ2-6	TRBV6-5	NA	CASSYGWLGGANVLTF
NA	TRBJ2-1	TRBV4-2	few	CASSQDRGIHNEQFF
NA	TRBJ2-3	TRBV10-1	few	CASSESRASGGLGTDTQYF
NA	TRBJ1-5	TRBV12-3/TRBV12-4	few	CASSPKVGINQPQHF
NA	TRBJ1-1	TRBV11-2	once	CASSLIERVSANTEAFF
TRBD2	TRBJ2-2	TRBV7-6	few	CASSPWTSGGRDTGELFF
NA	TRBJ2-6	TRBV2	NA	CAFQRGVSSGANVLTF
TRBD1	TRBJ2-5	TRBV3-1	NA	CASSQDIRQGPRIQETQYF
NA	TRBJ2-3	TRBV12-3/TRBV12-4	many	CASSRPGVSVTDTQYF
TRBD2	TRBJ2-3	TRBV20-1	NA	CSVPPPRSGLAGGKGLADTQYF
NA	TRBJ1-5	TRBV20-1	many	CSARQGYSNQPQHF
TRBD2	TRBJ2-2	TRBV10-1	few	CASRPGLAGVSTGELFF
NA	TRBJ1-3	TRBV20-1	few	CSASPSGTTGNTIYF
NA	TRBJ1-2	TRBV14	NA	CASSHQFQDYGYTF
TRBD2	TRBJ2-5	TRBV29-1	few	CSVELAGETETQYF
NA	TRBJ1-1	TRBV7-8	many	CASSPSELNTEAFF
NA	TRBJ2-5	TRBV11-2	few	CASSSTTQETQYF
TRBD2	TRBJ2-5	TRBV5-1	NA	CASSLAPGSGLAGGNQETQYF
NA	TRBJ1-2	TRBV3-1	NA	CASSQGGSFGYTF
NA	TRBJ2-3	TRBV2	few	CASSEESGTTDTQYF